This TCR beta chain comes out of a study of T cells in Graves' hyperthyroidism and ophthalmopathy. Findings and caveats of the study: The model forecast ophthalmopathy, anticipating it by a median roughly 6.5 months before onset.

There are many counts of this clonotype. Its antigen is not known. Germline lookup yields CDR1 SQVTM and CDR2 ANQGSEA. The length of the CDR3 is 13 residues. V lost 5 bases, J lost 2 bases, and 13 bases lay in between. It was RNA transcripts that yielded the amplified TCR beta CDR3 regions. The primer set for the first-round RT-PCR of the TCR CDR3 was HTBI. TCRdb reanalysed the multiplex PCR reads using MiXCR and keeps one entry per CDR3 protein. The data hold over 650,000 distinct CDR3 sequences, with approximately 42% observed a single time. Uncontrolled infection, other autoimmune disease, pregnancy or lactation disqualified patients from enrolment. Diagnosing involved the use of clinical symptoms, serum thyroxine and TRAb, thyroid ultrasound and orbital computed tomography.

Sequencing used peripheral blood or thyroid tissue (not recorded which). The V gene is TRBV29-1, the J gene TRBJ2-7; D is perhaps TRBD1 (6 bases). This receptor was taken from an adult man with Graves' disease, either hyperthyroidism or ophthalmopathy (not recorded which). The CDR3 DNA is TGCAGCGTTCCCGGGACACCGACCTACGAGCAGTACTTC. Amino acids: CSVPGTPTYEQYF.